These T cell receptor beta chains were read from a single sample in a study of cytomegalovirus exposure and HLA in healthy donors. The table came from immunoSEQ multiplex PCR; TCRdb's copy has only in-frame clones and leaves some out. The sample shows tens of thousands of clones, roughly 70% of them seen only once. Sequencing was carried out using PBMCs. All receptors come from a man aged 45 to 65 in good health and CMV-seronegative. CDR3s include the opening cysteine and the closing phenylalanine or tryptophan. A D gene is named only where the DNA matches it firmly. A clone size is listed for some rows: how often the clone was seen (once, few, many), or a class if it is expanded.

V gene: TRBV6-1
D gene: -
J gene: TRBJ1-3
clone size: -
CDR3 protein: CASSPVGAGNTIYF
CDR3 DNA: TGTGCCAGCAGCCCCGTGGGGGCGGGAAACACCATATATTTT

V gene: TRBV7-2
D gene: -
J gene: TRBJ2-1
clone size: few
CDR3 protein: CASSGTRGTEQFF
CDR3 DNA: TGTGCCAGCAGCGGTACTAGAGGCACTGAGCAGTTCTTC

V gene: TRBV19
D gene: TRBD1
J gene: TRBJ1-3
clone size: few
CDR3 protein: CATPTPGQGLSGNTIYF
CDR3 DNA: TGTGCCACCCCAACTCCGGGACAGGGTTTAAGTGGAAACACCATATATTTT

V gene: TRBV6-5
D gene: -
J gene: TRBJ1-4
clone size: -
CDR3 protein: CASSPNREEKLFF
CDR3 DNA: TGTGCCAGCAGTCCAAACAGGGAGGAAAAACTGTTTTTT

V gene: TRBV4-3
D gene: TRBD2
J gene: TRBJ2-1
clone size: -
CDR3 protein: CASSHDLAGPYNEQFF
CDR3 DNA: TGCGCCAGCAGCCACGATCTAGCGGGGCCCTACAATGAGCAGTTCTTC

V gene: TRBV9
D gene: TRBD1
J gene: TRBJ2-7
clone size: -
CDR3 protein: CASSTQPGTGQNEQYF
CDR3 DNA: TGTGCCAGCAGCACCCAACCCGGGACAGGGCAGAACGAGCAGTACTTC

V gene: TRBV5-1
D gene: -
J gene: TRBJ2-2
clone size: -
CDR3 protein: CASSLMGGGTGELFF
CDR3 DNA: TGCGCCAGCAGCTTGATGGGGGGAGGCACCGGGGAGCTGTTTTTT

V gene: TRBV29-1
D gene: TRBD1
J gene: TRBJ2-5
clone size: -
CDR3 protein: CSVRTGEETQYF
CDR3 DNA: TGCAGCGTGCGGACAGGAGAAGAGACCCAGTACTTC

V gene: TRBV7-2
D gene: -
J gene: TRBJ2-1
clone size: -
CDR3 protein: CASSLDAGNNEQFF
CDR3 DNA: TGTGCCAGCAGCTTAGACGCAGGGAACAATGAGCAGTTCTTC

V gene: TRBV4-2
D gene: -
J gene: TRBJ1-3
clone size: few
CDR3 protein: CASSQAQGQGLGNTIYF
CDR3 DNA: TGTGCCAGCAGCCAAGCCCAGGGTCAGGGGTTGGGAAACACCATATATTTT

V gene: TRBV5-6
D gene: -
J gene: TRBJ1-2
clone size: -
CDR3 protein: CASSPRWGDGYTF
CDR3 DNA: TGTGCCAGCTCGCCTCGATGGGGGGATGGCTACACCTTC

V gene: TRBV18
D gene: -
J gene: TRBJ1-5
clone size: -
CDR3 protein: CASSPGGGNQPQHF
CDR3 DNA: TGTGCCAGCTCACCAGGGGGAGGGAATCAGCCCCAGCATTTT